Presented here are 27 T cell receptor beta chains from one specimen sequenced in a study of blood T cell repertoires in COVID-19 (dated by TCRdb to between 2020 and 2021). Library preparation used the immunoSEQ multiplex PCR assay. Entries here come from immuneACCESS through TCRdb and include only in-frame sequences with V and J called. Some clones fail to appear in such tables; in the studies checked, an unresolved V gene covers under half of the shortfall, and the cause of the remainder is unknown. The sample table holds 250,000 to 300,000 clones, of which roughly 85% were seen once. The ten largest clones add up to roughly 5% of the sample. Sequencing was performed on peripheral blood. These TCRs come from a man aged 45 to 65 with active or convalescent COVID-19.

The chain has TRBV7-3 and TRBJ2-1, with a possible D match to TRBD2 (6 bases). The CDR3 is 16 residues long. The V gene's germline CDR1 is SGHTA and CDR2 FQGTGA. Trimming stripped 2 bases from V and 6 bases from J, with 17 bases between. The DNA for the CDR3 is TGTGCCAGCAGCTTACAAACGGGAGTGGAGGCCAATGAGCAGTTCTTC. Residues: CASSLQTGVEANEQFF.

The gene calls are TRBV6-1 and TRBJ1-2; TRBD1 agrees at 8 bases. The CDR3 loop spans 14 amino acids. Trimming at V came to 3 bases and at J to 4 bases, leaving 4 bases not matched to a gene. Germline lookup yields CDR1 MNHNS and CDR2 SASEGT. CDR3 loop: CASSEGQASYGYTF. The CDR3 region has the DNA TGTGCCAGCAGTGAGGGACAGGCCTCCTATGGCTACACCTTC.

The rearrangement joins TRBV12-5 to TRBJ2-7; TRBD1 might be the D (5 bases). The germline CDR1 and CDR2 sequences are LGHNT and FRNRAP. The CDR3 has 13 residues. V lost 7 bases and J lost 3, with 13 bases in between. CDR3 coding DNA: TGTGCTAGTGCCCAGGGTCTTAGCTACGAGCAGTACTTC. Amino acids: CASAQGLSYEQYF.

This clone turned up a few times. Other nucleotide sequences in the sample specify the same CDR3. J is TRBJ2-7 and V is TRBV3-1 (or the pseudogene TRBV3-2); 7 nucleotides match TRBD2. CDR1 is LGHDT, CDR2 YNNKEL, per germline (reference sequence). The V segment lost 1 base and the J segment 7 bases; nucleotides outside the gene matches: 1. The CDR3 totals 12 residues. CDR3 loop: CASSQGRGEQYF. DNA of the CDR3: TGTGCCAGCAGCCAAGGGCGGGGGGAGCAGTACTTC.

The chain has TRBV4-1 and TRBJ2-7, with a tentative D call TRBD2 (6 bases). The germline CDR1 and CDR2 sequences are MGHRA and YSYEKL. V lost 4 bases and J 1 base, leaving 14 bases between the germline ends. This CDR3 contains 15 residues. The CDR3 sequence: CASSPYAGISYEQYF. The CDR3 coding sequence is TGCGCCAGCAGCCCTTATGCGGGGATATCCTACGAGCAGTACTTC.

The chain links TRBV5-6 to TRBJ1-1; no firm D call. In germline, CDR1 is SGHDT, CDR2 YYEEEE. Trimming left V 3 bases short and J 0 bases short, with 9 bases between. CDR3 length: 14 amino acids. The CDR3 region has the DNA TGTGCCAGCAGCTCCGGTGTATTGAACACTGAAGCTTTCTTT. Encoded protein: CASSSGVLNTEAFF.

V is TRBV11-3 and J is TRBJ2-7; 7 bases line up with TRBD1. Per germline, CDR1 SGHNT and CDR2 YENEEA. CDR3 length: 14 amino acids. V shed 4 bases, J shed 8 bases, and the junction held 11 bases outside the gene matches. Written as DNA, the CDR3 is TGTGCCAGCAGCTCGTCCGGGACAGAGTATAAGCAGTACTTC. Residues: CASSSSGTEYKQYF.

This chain uses TRBV7-2 with TRBJ2-2; 8 nucleotides align to TRBD2. The CDR3 has 17 amino acids. V shed 3 bases and J 5 bases; nucleotides not matched to a gene: 11. Germline CDR1 SGHTA, CDR2 FQGNSA. In DNA, the CDR3 is TGTGCCAGCAGCTTTGGTCCGGGAGGGCCTCGGACCGGGGAGCTGTTTTTT. Amino acids: CASSFGPGGPRTGELFF.

The chain couples TRBV7-2 to TRBJ1-5, with 7 bases aligning to TRBD1. In germline, CDR1 is SGHTA, CDR2 FQGNSA. V trimming: 5 bases; J trimming: 6 bases; junction bases outside the gene matches: 4. The CDR3 runs to 13 residues. The CDR3 reads CASSPTGAQPQHF. In DNA form, the CDR3 reads TGTGCCAGCAGCCCTACAGGGGCTCAGCCCCAGCATTTT.

CDR3 sequence (DNA): TGTGCTAGTGGTTTGGAGGGGTTGGGTGGCTACACCTTC. Protein sequence: CASGLEGLGGYTF. V and J are TRBV12-5 and TRBJ1-2; D may be TRBD1 (5 bases). This CDR3 has 13 residues. The germline CDR1 and CDR2 sequences are LGHNT and FRNRAP. Trimming took off 1 base at V and 7 bases at J, with 10 bases between the two ends.

The chain combines TRBV4-3 with TRBJ2-1; TRBD2 aligns across 11 bases. Germline V gene sequence: CDR1 LGHNA, CDR2 YSLEER. The CDR3 runs to 15 residues. The V gene end was trimmed by 3 bases and the J gene end by 5 bases; junction bases not matched to a gene: 3. CDR3 nucleotide sequence: TGCGCCAGCAGCCACCTTAGCGGGAGGGACAATGAGCAGTTCTTC. Amino acid sequence: CASSHLSGRDNEQFF.

The chain is built from TRBV12-5 and TRBJ2-7; no firm D call. Germline values: CDR1 LGHNT, CDR2 FRNRAP. V lost 6 bases, J lost 0 bases, and 27 bases lay in between. This CDR3 has 19 amino acids. CDR3 in DNA: TGTGCTAGTGGCTCCGACGGAAGCCAGGATCACCCCTTCTCCTACGAGCAGTACTTC. It encodes CASGSDGSQDHPFSYEQYF.

This rearrangement joins TRBV28 to TRBJ2-2; 10 nucleotides agree with TRBD2. The CDR3 covers 18 residues. V was pared by 5 bases and J by 6 bases, with 15 bases of the junction left unmatched. Germline CDR1 and CDR2: MDHEN and SYDVKM. CDR3 amino acids: CASSGPSGSYYSAGELFF. The CDR3 DNA follows: TGTGCCAGCAGTGGTCCTAGCGGGAGCTATTATAGCGCCGGGGAGCTGTTTTTT.

J is TRBJ2-7 and V is TRBV5-1; D might be TRBD2 (6 bases). Trimming took off 0 bases at V and 2 bases at J, with 12 bases between the two ends. There are 15 residues in the CDR3. The germline V gene encodes CDR1 SGHRS and CDR2 YFSETQ. CDR3 amino acids: CASSLGGGMTYEQYF. The CDR3 nucleotides are TGCGCCAGCAGCTTGGGTGGCGGGATGACCTACGAGCAGTACTTC.

The sample holds a few counts of this clone. Other DNA sequences from this sample encode an identical CDR3 as well. The rearrangement links TRBV19 to TRBJ2-1, with TRBD2 matching over 13 bases. The CDR3 contains 14 residues. The trim removed 4 bases at V and 8 bases at J, leaving 2 bases unmatched. Germline loops: CDR1 LNHDA, CDR2 SQIVND (reference sequence). The CDR3 here is CASSTGLAGYEQFF. CDR3 coding DNA: TGTGCCAGTAGTACGGGACTAGCGGGATATGAGCAGTTCTTC. Based on the CDR3 plus reference TRBV19 and TRBJ2-1, the full variable domain is DGGITQSPKYLFRKEGQNVTLSCEQNLNHDAMYWYRQDPGQGLRLIYYSQIVNDFQKGDIAEGYSVSREKKESFPLTVTSAQKNPTAFYLCASSTGLAGYEQFFGPGTRLTVL.

The genes are TRBV3-1 (or the pseudogene TRBV3-2) and TRBJ1-2; D call uncertain. CDR1 and CDR2 from the germline V gene are LGHDT and YNNKEL (reference sequence). The length of the CDR3 is 15 residues. Trimming pared 1 base from V and 1 base from J, leaving 10 bases between. The CDR3 DNA is TGTGCCAGCAGCCAAGGCGCCCGGGGTAACTATGGCTACACCTTC. This codes for CASSQGARGNYGYTF.

The sample holds one count of this clone. The rearrangement joins TRBV19 to TRBJ1-2; 8 bases agree with TRBD1. The CDR3 is 15 amino acids. Germline lookup yields CDR1 LNHDA and CDR2 SQIVND (reference sequence). Losses at the gene ends were 5 bases for V and 7 bases for J; bases not matched to a gene: 12. CDR3 in amino acids: CASSEFGQGSAGYTF. CDR3 DNA: TGTGCCAGTAGTGAGTTCGGACAGGGATCGGCTGGCTACACCTTC.

Worth noting for this clone: Other DNA sequences within the sample encode an identical CDR3. The chain carries TRBV12-3 or TRBV12-4 and TRBJ1-5; D is perhaps TRBD1 (6 bases). This CDR3 is 13 amino acids long. V was shortened by 5 bases and J by 2 bases, with 7 bases between the two germline ends. Here the CDR3 DNA reads TGTGCCAGCAGTCCAGGGGGCAATCAGCCCCAGCATTTT. This sequence encodes CASSPGGNQPQHF.

This chain's CDR3 is CATSDAGRTDTQYF. CDR3 nucleotide sequence: TGTGCCACCAGTGATGCGGGGCGCACAGATACGCAGTATTTT. This chain links TRBV24-1 with TRBJ2-3; D possibly corresponds to TRBD2 (6 bases). Germline V gives CDR1 KGHDR, CDR2 SFDVKD. The V end was cut by 3 bases, the J end by 1 base, with 7 bases between. This CDR3 has 14 residues.

The chain links TRBV28 to TRBJ1-5, with TRBD1 matching 10 bases. CDR1 is MDHEN and CDR2 is SYDVKM in the germline V gene. V was pared by 2 bases and J by 4 bases, with 5 bases of the junction left unmatched. This CDR3 has 16 residues. CDR3 DNA: TGTGCCAGCAGTTTACGGGACAGGGGAAGTAATCAGCCCCAGCATTTT. This encodes CASSLRDRGSNQPQHF. Drawing the rest from reference TRBV28 and TRBJ1-5, the complete variable domain is DVKVTQSSRYLVKRTGEKVFLECVQDMDHENMFWYRQDPGLGLRLIYFSYDVKMKEKGDIPEGYSVSREKKERFSLILESASTNQTSMYLCASSLRDRGSNQPQHFGDGTRLSIL.

The chain has TRBV16 and TRBJ2-7; TRBD1 might be the D (5 bases). The CDR3 consists of 14 residues. Germline V lookup: CDR1 KGHSY, CDR2 FQNENV. The V and J ends lost 1 base and 3 bases respectively, with 10 bases between them. CDR3 amino acids: CASSQFDRYYEQYF. DNA of the CDR3: TGTGCCAGCAGCCAATTCGACAGATACTACGAGCAGTACTTC.

The rearrangement links TRBV2 to TRBJ1-2; 9 nucleotides line up with TRBD1. The CDR3 has 14 amino acids. V shed 6 bases, J shed 8 bases, and the junction held 10 bases outside the gene matches. The V gene's germline CDR1 is SNHLY and CDR2 FYNNEI. The CDR3 reads CASSPRTGEFGYTF. In nucleotides, the CDR3 is TGTGCCAGCAGCCCCCGGACAGGGGAATTCGGCTACACCTTC.

The chain uses TRBV30 and TRBJ1-3, with D unresolved. In germline, CDR1 is GTSNPN, CDR2 SVGIG (reference sequence). The CDR3 is made up of 13 amino acids. Trimming left V 0 bases short and J 5 bases short, with 8 bases between. CDR3 in DNA: TGTGCCTGGAGTGTCGGGGAGAGAAACACCATATATTTT. This sequence encodes CAWSVGERNTIYF.

The gene calls are TRBV24-1 and TRBJ2-3, with TRBD2 identical over 7 bases. CDR3 size: 15 residues. Germline CDR1 and CDR2: KGHDR and SFDVKD. V lost 6 bases to trimming and J lost 1 base; unmatched junction nucleotides: 6. The CDR3 coding sequence is TGTGCCACCAGTCCACCGGCGGGGGGCACAGATACGCAGTATTTT. This sequence encodes CATSPPAGGTDTQYF.

The rearrangement uses TRBV3-1 (or the pseudogene TRBV3-2) and TRBJ2-5, with TRBD1 as a possible D gene (6 bases). The CDR3 sequence is 14 residues long. V was clipped by 7 bases and J by 5 bases, with 17 bases between them. Germline loops: CDR1 LGHDT, CDR2 YNNKEL (reference sequence). The CDR3 here is CASIGRGTWETQYF. CDR3 sequence (DNA): TGTGCCAGCATAGGCAGGGGTACGTGGGAGACCCAGTACTTC.

V and J are TRBV6-5 and TRBJ1-2; D remains ambiguous. The V end lost 7 bases, the J end lost 7 bases, and 19 bases lay between the germline ends. The CDR3 loop spans 14 amino acids. Germline V gene lookup returns CDR1 MNHEY and CDR2 SVGAGI. In nucleotides, the CDR3 is TGTGCCAGCATTTTCCGTGGGCTGTATGTTGGCTACACCTTC. Amino acids: CASIFRGLYVGYTF.

The sample holds one count of this clone. The rearrangement joins TRBV10-2 to TRBJ1-1; 8 nucleotides line up with TRBD1. CDR1 and CDR2 (germline): WSHSY, SAAADI. The CDR3 consists of 12 residues. J was trimmed by 8 bases and V by 6 bases; bases with no gene match: 5. The CDR3 loop reads CASSYRGMEAFF. The CDR3 coding sequence is TGCGCCAGCAGCTACAGGGGGATGGAAGCTTTCTTT.